This TCR beta chain is from a study of radiation and T cells in renal cell carcinoma. With respect to this clone: Its matching antigen is unknown.

Germline CDR1 SQVTM, CDR2 ANQGSEA. This CDR3 spans 13 amino acids. The V and J ends lost 4 bases and 6 bases, in that order; junction bases with no gene match: 6. General study points: Baseline intratumoral clonotype presence is unknown without pretreatment biopsies.

Time point given: blood 4 weeks post-SBRT, at nephrectomy. Treatment specified: 15 Gy SBRT to primary tumor, nephrectomy 4 weeks later. Nephrectomy followed 15 Gy stereotactic body radiation by 4 weeks. Profiling relied on immunoSEQ multiplex PCR, and the TCRdb table lists in-frame clones only, not all of them. The table includes approximately 85,000 clones, about nine tenths detected once. Sequences were derived from blood, sampled from a patient whose treatment included radiotherapy and nephrectomy. The genes are TRBV29-1 and TRBJ1-1, with 9 positions matching TRBD1. The TCR sequence derives from a woman between 65 and 79 years old with renal cell carcinoma. The CDR3 coding sequence is TGCAGCGTTGGGGGACAGGGATTCGCTGAAGCTTTCTTT. Translated, it gives CSVGGQGFAEAFF. Complete variable domain (other parts from reference TRBV29-1 and TRBJ1-1): SAVISQKPSRDICQRGTSLTIQCQVDSQVTMMFWYRQQPGQSLTLIATANQGSEATYESGFVIDKFPISRPNLTFSTLTVSNMSPEDSSIYLCSVGGQGFAEAFFGQGTRLTVV.